The clone carrying this T cell receptor (beta chain) was seen a handful of times. The CDR3 is made up of 15 amino acids. V was cut by 0 bases and J by 3 bases, with 11 bases left in between. CDR1 is MNHEY, CDR2 SVGAGI, per germline. This record comes from a study of OX40 agonist ivuxolimab in advanced cancers. About the research overall: Those enrolled were about 82% male, with a mean age of around 58 years and ages from 23 to 79.

TCRdb's copy holds only in-frame clones and misses some; the assay was immunoSEQ multiplex PCR. The sample has 40,000 or so clones; roughly 89% are singletons. The sample in question was CD4+ or CD8+ T cells sorted from blood, obtained in a trial of the OX40 agonist ivuxolimab. V and J are TRBV6-5 and TRBJ1-1; weak D call: TRBD1 (5 bases). The sequence derives from an adult with an advanced solid tumor such as melanoma, head and neck, liver or kidney cancer. The DNA for the CDR3 is TGTGCCAGCAGTTACTCCAGGGTCTGGGACACTGAAGCTTTCTTT. Protein sequence: CASSYSRVWDTEAFF.